This record looks at one TCR beta chain sequence and its context. The clone's antigen remains unknown. Base qualities were left out, and no much larger clone turns up one base away. The roughly 39 donors, aged about 6 to 95 years, were systemically healthy Caucasian individuals from Russia. Around 9.7 milliliters of peripheral blood were collected from each donor into EDTA-treated Vacutainer tubes. PBMCs were isolated by Ficoll-Paque density-gradient centrifugation, with at least 7 million obtained per sample. Total RNA was extracted from PBMCs with Trizol reagent, with at least 5.5 micrograms obtained per sample. For every donor, an aliquot of PBMCs went through flow cytometry to measure the percentages of naive CD45RAhigh/CD27high T cells. The source of the sample is a study of blood T cells in healthy people across ages (dated by TCRdb to 2014 to 2015). Concerning the study at large: In model experiments, roughly one uniquely barcoded TCR beta cDNA molecule per two T cells was captured by template switching. To track age-related changes in TCR beta repertoire diversity, the study relied on deep sequencing normalized with unique cDNA molecular identifiers. The donors were divided into four age groups: young (average around 17 years), middle-aged (roughly 42), aged (about 60) and long-lived (roughly 82). The study analyzed two additional independent replicas of 1 million unique cDNA reads from the same blood draw for two donors, one aged 18 to 30 and one aged 80 or older. Broad study findings and their caveats: The percentage of naive T cells measured by flow cytometry correlated strongly with observed TCR beta diversity. Observed TCR beta diversity per million T cells fell roughly linearly with age, and a significant reduction was already apparent by age roughly 41. The CMV infection status of donors was not known, potentially confounding age-related changes in expanded clonotypes. Estimates of total diversity from one million sequenced T cells were regarded as lower bounds and underestimates. Compared with the aged group, more naive CD4+ T cells, fewer expanded clones and increased TCR diversity were shown by the long-lived group, suggesting age selection. Conclusive comparison of naive and antigen-experienced compartments was prevented by the profiling of bulk unsorted PBMCs.

Libraries were made using 5' RACE. For sequencing, an Illumina HiSeq 2500 was employed. The second PCR ran for roughly 7 to 11 cycles and used a J-beta primer mix along with a sample-barcoded 5' primer. A unique molecular identifier was introduced onto each TCR beta cDNA molecule by a template-switch 5' adaptor carrying 12 random nucleotides. At least 2.5 million CDR3-containing paired-end reads were obtained from each sample. The Mint cDNA synthesis kit, primed by a TRBC-specific oligonucleotide, was used to synthesize first-strand cDNA from all RNA. All cDNA was treated with uracil-DNA glycosylase and then went through a first 18-cycle PCR with the universal primers M1SS and BC2_uni_R. The study's processing was this. Each sample was normalized by randomly selecting 1 million high-quality reads, each carrying a distinct molecular identifier. Instead of being binned into consensus sequences, reads with shared molecular identifiers were discarded. MiTCR, with a Q25 quality threshold and the strictest error-elimination algorithm, was used for CDR3 identification, clonotype clustering and error correction. A nonparametric unseen species model using Euler transformation provided a lower-bound estimate of total TCR beta diversity. TCRdb passed the public sequencing reads through fastp at Q25 and MiXCR, retaining productive beta sequences. Each record represents a unique CDR3 protein, reported with the most common genes and DNA among its rows. These V and J calls derive from TCRdb rather than the authors' analysis. This sample has around 780,000 distinct CDR3 sequences in its table, and roughly 26% of those were observed once. The top ten clones comprise 3% of the sample.

The same data also went into a second study, on T cells of mothers and their children. Per that second paper: Nine systemically healthy Caucasian individuals served as donors, namely three mothers together with their six children. cDNA synthesis consumed the entire amount of extracted RNA, loaded at approximately 1.6 ug RNA in each 15 ul reaction. In the second PCR, the M1S primer introduced both the sample barcodes and 2-4 random nucleotides. More than 8.5 million TCR beta CDR3 reads were obtained from each mother, and about 3 million reads were obtained from each child. In both related and unrelated pairs, thymic selection shapes the output of TCR recombination in a similar way, with inherited differences having only a minor effect. Normalized repertoire overlap in related mother-child pairs was always slightly higher than in unrelated mother-child pairs, but the difference was never significant. With a sensitivity of about 100 clones per million clonotypes, no persistent microchimeric T cell clones were detected. The study used deep NGS to compare TCR beta repertoires of mothers and children, seeking features distinguishing related mother-child pairs from unrelated individuals. The mean age was roughly 40 +/- 4 years for the mothers and approximately 11 +/- 4 years for the children. After adapter ligation with NEBNext reagents, the libraries were sequenced on Illumina HiSeq 2000 with 100+100 nt paired-end reads. To prevent cross-contamination, the mother and child libraries were prepared a month apart and were sequenced in separate runs. For each donor, somewhere between roughly 450,000 and 2,000,000 distinct TCR beta clonotypes were identified. Naive TCR beta clonotypes were estimated from low-frequency clonotypes matched to each donor's FACS-determined naive share, without sorting.

The sequencing sample was made of blood. The sequence came from a boy aged 10-17 years in good health.

In nucleotides, the sequence is TGTGCCATCACAAGTGGGCTTGGGGACGAGCAGTACTTC. Its translation reads: CAITSGLGDEQYF. The chain joins TRBV10-3 to TRBJ2-7; there is no confident call for the D gene. A distance of 15 bases separates the germline ends of V and J, which lose 7 bases and 5 bases respectively. From the cysteine up to the phenylalanine, the CDR3 has a length of 13 residues. The CDR3 DNA has 39 bases and is translated from base 1. The germline V gene sets CDR1 to ENHRY and CDR2 to SYGVKD.